The 9 T cell receptor beta chains given below trace back to one sample, sequenced in a study of blood T cell repertoires in COVID-19. The data were produced by immunoSEQ multiplex PCR, yet TCRdb's version contains in-frame clones alone and is incomplete. In the table there are under 250,000 clones, over 70% of which are singletons. Sequencing was done on a sample of peripheral blood. The receptors here all came from a woman aged 80 or over with acute or convalescent COVID-19.

The genes are TRBV10-3 and TRBJ2-1, with 8 bases identical to TRBD2. CDR3 length: 13 amino acids. V was pared by 3 bases and J by 7 bases, with 2 bases of the junction left unmatched. The germline V gene encodes CDR1 ENHRY and CDR2 SYGVKD. The CDR3 loop is CAISDGGRNEQFF. The CDR3 region has the DNA TGTGCCATCAGTGACGGCGGGAGGAATGAGCAGTTCTTC.

The rearrangement links TRBV10-3 to TRBJ2-7, with 12 bases lining up with TRBD1. Germline lookup yields CDR1 ENHRY and CDR2 SYGVKD. The V gene end was trimmed by 6 bases and the J gene end by 4 bases; junction bases not matched to a gene: 7. This CDR3 spans 15 amino acids. This chain's CDR3 is CAISSSGQGAYEQYF. CDR3 sequence (DNA): TGTGCCATCAGCTCCTCGGGACAGGGGGCTTACGAGCAGTACTTC.

This clone was counted once. This rearrangement joins TRBV3-1 (or the pseudogene TRBV3-2) to TRBJ1-5; no definite D call. Trimming pared 1 base from V and 6 bases from J, leaving 7 bases between. From germline, CDR1 is LGHDT and CDR2 YNNKEL (reference sequence). The CDR3 loop spans 13 amino acids. The CDR3 sequence: CASSQGAAQPQHF. The CDR3, as DNA: TGTGCCAGCAGCCAAGGGGCCGCTCAGCCCCAGCATTTT.

The rearrangement uses TRBV5-1 and TRBJ1-3; D unclear. Germline values: CDR1 SGHRS, CDR2 YFSETQ. Between the trimmed V and J ends, which lost 3 bases and 5 bases, there was a span of 9 bases. The CDR3 is 13 residues long. The CDR3 DNA follows: TGCGCCAGCAGCTCTGGTGACAGAAACACCATATATTTT. Its translation is CASSSGDRNTIYF. Filled out from reference TRBV5-1 and TRBJ1-3, the complete variable domain reads KAGVTQTPRYLIKTRGQQVTLSCSPISGHRSVSWYQQTPGQGLQFLFEYFSETQRNKGNFPGRFSGRQFSNSRSEMNVSTLELGDSALYLCASSSGDRNTIYFGEGSWLTVV.

V gene TRBV7-9 combines with J gene TRBJ2-2; possibly TRBD2 for D (6 bases). Germline-derived CDR1 and CDR2 are SEHNR and FQNEAQ (reference sequence). The germline V and J ends were trimmed by 11 bases and 7 bases, with 8 bases remaining between them. The CDR3 has 10 residues. CDR3 bases: TGTGCCGACGGGGGCGGGGAGCTGTTTTTT. This gives the protein CADGGGELFF.

The chain links TRBV10-3 to TRBJ1-1; D possibly corresponds to TRBD1 (5 bases). The CDR3 has 13 amino acids. V lost 5 bases to trimming and J lost 10 bases, with 17 bases between them. Germline lookup yields CDR1 ENHRY and CDR2 SYGVKD. CDR3 loop: CAISQRVLDRAFF. CDR3 in DNA: TGTGCCATCAGTCAGCGGGTTTTAGACAGAGCTTTCTTT.

This rearrangement joins TRBV5-1 to TRBJ1-6; D possibly corresponds to TRBD1 (6 bases). Germline CDR1 and CDR2: SGHRS and YFSETQ. The CDR3 contains 15 residues. Trimming removed 0 bases at V and 6 bases at J, with 10 bases between. In DNA form, the CDR3 reads TGCGCCAGCAGCTTGGGACAGGCTGGTAATTCACCCCTCCACTTT. Residues: CASSLGQAGNSPLHF. Using reference TRBV5-1 and TRBJ1-6 for the parts outside the CDR3, the full variable domain is KAGVTQTPRYLIKTRGQQVTLSCSPISGHRSVSWYQQTPGQGLQFLFEYFSETQRNKGNFPGRFSGRQFSNSRSEMNVSTLELGDSALYLCASSLGQAGNSPLHFGNGTRLTVT.

The chain joins TRBV19 to TRBJ2-5; 11 bases are a match to TRBD1. The CDR3 loop spans 16 amino acids. The ends lost 5 bases at V and 1 base at J; junction bases unmatched: 6. The germline gives CDR1 LNHDA, CDR2 SQIVND (reference sequence). The chain's CDR3 is CASSRTGTGGQETQYF. In DNA form, the CDR3 reads TGTGCCAGTAGTCGTACCGGGACAGGGGGCCAAGAGACCCAGTACTTC. Combining the CDR3 with reference TRBV19 and TRBJ2-5 gives the whole variable domain DGGITQSPKYLFRKEGQNVTLSCEQNLNHDAMYWYRQDPGQGLRLIYYSQIVNDFQKGDIAEGYSVSREKKESFPLTVTSAQKNPTAFYLCASSRTGTGGQETQYFGPGTRLLVL.

The chain recombines TRBV28 with TRBJ1-1; TRBD1 aligns across 7 bases. This CDR3 has 15 residues. V was clipped by 8 bases and J by 7 bases; unmatched bases: 16. Germline CDR1 reads MDHEN; CDR2 reads SYDVKM. CDR3 region: CASAGTASREGEAFF. The CDR3 DNA is TGTGCCAGCGCGGGGACAGCCTCTCGGGAGGGTGAAGCTTTCTTT.